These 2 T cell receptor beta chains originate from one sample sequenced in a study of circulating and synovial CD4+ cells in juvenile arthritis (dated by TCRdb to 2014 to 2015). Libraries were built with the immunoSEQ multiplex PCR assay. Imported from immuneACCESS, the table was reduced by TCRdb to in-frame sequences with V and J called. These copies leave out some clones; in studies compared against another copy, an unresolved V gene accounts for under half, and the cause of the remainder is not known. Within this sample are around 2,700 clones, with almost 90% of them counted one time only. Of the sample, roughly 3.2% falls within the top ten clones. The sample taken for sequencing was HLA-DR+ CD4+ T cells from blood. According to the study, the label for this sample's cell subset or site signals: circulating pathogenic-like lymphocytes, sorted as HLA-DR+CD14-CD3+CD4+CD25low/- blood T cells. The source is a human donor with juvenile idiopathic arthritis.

CDR3 DNA: TGTGCCAGCAGCTTAAGCGTCTCTGGGGCCAACGTCCTGACTTTC. Encoded protein: CASSLSVSGANVLTF. V usage is TRBV7-9 and J usage is TRBJ2-6, with D unresolved. Per germline, CDR1 SEHNR and CDR2 FQNEAQ (reference sequence). Between the trimmed V and J ends, which lost 2 bases and 0 bases, there was a span of 5 bases. The CDR3 extends over 15 amino acids.

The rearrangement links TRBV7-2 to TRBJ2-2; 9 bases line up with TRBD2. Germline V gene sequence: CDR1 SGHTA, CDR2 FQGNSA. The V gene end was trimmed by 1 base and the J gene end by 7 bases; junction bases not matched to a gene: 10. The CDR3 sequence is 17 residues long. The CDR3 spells CASSLVGLAGYLGELFF. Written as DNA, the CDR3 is TGTGCCAGCAGCTTAGTGGGGCTAGCGGGGTACCTCGGGGAGCTGTTTTTT.